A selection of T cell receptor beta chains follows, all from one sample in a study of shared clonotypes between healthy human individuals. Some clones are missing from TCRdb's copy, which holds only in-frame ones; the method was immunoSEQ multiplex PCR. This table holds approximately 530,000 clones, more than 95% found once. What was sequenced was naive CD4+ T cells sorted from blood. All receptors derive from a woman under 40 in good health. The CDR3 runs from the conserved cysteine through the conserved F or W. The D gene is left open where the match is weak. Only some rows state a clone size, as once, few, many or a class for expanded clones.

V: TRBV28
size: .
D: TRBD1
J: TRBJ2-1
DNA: TGTGCCAGCAGTTTCTCTTGGGACAGGGACGATGAGCAGTTCTTC
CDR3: CASSFSWDRDDEQFF

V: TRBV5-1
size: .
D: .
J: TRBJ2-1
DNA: TGCGCCAGCAGCTTGGACCACCTAGGTGTAAACAATGAGCAGTTCTTC
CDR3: CASSLDHLGVNNEQFF

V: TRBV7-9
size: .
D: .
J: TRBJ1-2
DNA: TGTGCCAGCAGCTTTGAGACTGCCTATGGCTACACCTTC
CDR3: CASSFETAYGYTF

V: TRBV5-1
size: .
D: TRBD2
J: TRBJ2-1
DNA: TGCGCCAGCAGCTCGCCGGGACTAGCGGGAGTCGGAGTCAATGAGCAGTTCTTC
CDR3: CASSSPGLAGVGVNEQFF

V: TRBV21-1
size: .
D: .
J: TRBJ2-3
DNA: TGTGCCAGCAGCCCCCCGCTAAGGAGACAGCTACCCACAGATACGCAGTATTTT
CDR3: CASSPPLRRQLPTDTQYF

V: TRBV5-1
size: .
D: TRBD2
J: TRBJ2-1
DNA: TGCGCCAGCAGCCATACTAGCGGCTCCTACAATGAGCAGTTCTTC
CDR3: CASSHTSGSYNEQFF

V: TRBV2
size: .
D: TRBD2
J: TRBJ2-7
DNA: TGTGCCAGCAGTGAATCCCTCGGACTAGCAGGCGAGCAGTACTTC
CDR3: CASSESLGLAGEQYF

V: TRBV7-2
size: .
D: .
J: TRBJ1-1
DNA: TGTGCCAGCAGCTTTACAGTGAACACTGAAGCTTTCTTT
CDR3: CASSFTVNTEAFF

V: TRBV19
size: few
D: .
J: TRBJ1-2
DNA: TGTGCCAGTAGTATACCCTCACAGGGCTACACCTTC
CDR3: CASSIPSQGYTF

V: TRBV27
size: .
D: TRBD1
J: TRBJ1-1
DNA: TGTGCCAGCAGGGTCGGGACAGGGAATATGAACACTGAAGCTTTCTTT
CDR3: CASRVGTGNMNTEAFF

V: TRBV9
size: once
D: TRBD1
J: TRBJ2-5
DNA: TGTGCCAGCAGCGTAGCTGGGGACAGGGGAGAGACCCAGTACTTC
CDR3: CASSVAGDRGETQYF

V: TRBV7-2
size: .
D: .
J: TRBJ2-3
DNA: TGTGCCAGCAGCGGTGAGGAATTTGGGCGGGCGGTGGCAGATACGCAGTATTTT
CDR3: CASSGEEFGRAVADTQYF

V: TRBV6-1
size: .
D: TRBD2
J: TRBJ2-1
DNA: TGTGCCAGCAGGCTCGCGGGGGGCTCCTACAATGAGCAGTTCTTC
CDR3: CASRLAGGSYNEQFF

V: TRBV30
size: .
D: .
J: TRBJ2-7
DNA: TGTGCCTGGAGTCCTAGTTCCTACGAGCAGTACTTC
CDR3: CAWSPSSYEQYF

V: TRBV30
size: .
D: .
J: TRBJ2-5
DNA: TGTGCCTGGAGGGCCGCGGCCCAAGAGACCCAGTACTTC
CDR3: CAWRAAAQETQYF

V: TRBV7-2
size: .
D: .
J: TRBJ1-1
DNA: TGTGCCAGCAGCTCCTCGACTATCACTGAAGCTTTCTTT
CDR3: CASSSSTITEAFF

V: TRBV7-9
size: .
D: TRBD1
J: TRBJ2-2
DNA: TGTGCCAGCAGCACCACAGGGGGCCCCGGGGAGCTGTTTTTT
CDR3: CASSTTGGPGELFF

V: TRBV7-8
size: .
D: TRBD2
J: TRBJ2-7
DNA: TGTGCCAGCAGCTTAGAGCGGGAGGACTACGAGCAGTACTTC
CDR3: CASSLEREDYEQYF

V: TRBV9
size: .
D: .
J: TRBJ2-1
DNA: TGTGCCAGCAGCCCGGACTATCACAATGAGCAGTTCTTC
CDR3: CASSPDYHNEQFF

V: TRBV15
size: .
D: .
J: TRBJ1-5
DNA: TGTGCCACCAGCACCTATCAGGAGGGAAGCAATCAGCCCCAGCATTTT
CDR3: CATSTYQEGSNQPQHF

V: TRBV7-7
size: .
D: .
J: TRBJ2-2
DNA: TGTGCCAGCAGCTTAGGCGGGATTAACACCGGGGAGCTGTTTTTT
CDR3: CASSLGGINTGELFF

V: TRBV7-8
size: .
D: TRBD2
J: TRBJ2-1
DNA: TGTGCCAGCAGCCCGCGGGAGATCCCAAATGAGCAGTTCTTC
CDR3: CASSPREIPNEQFF

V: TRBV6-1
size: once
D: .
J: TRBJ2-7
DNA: TGTGCCAGCAGAAAGGGCGGCGCCGACTTCCGGGAGCAGTACTTC
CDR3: CASRKGGADFREQYF

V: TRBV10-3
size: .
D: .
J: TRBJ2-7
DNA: TGTGCCATCAGTGAGTCAGGCATCTCCTACGAGCAGTACTTC
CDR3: CAISESGISYEQYF

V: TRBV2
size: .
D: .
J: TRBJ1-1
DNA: TGTGCCAGCAGTGAAGACAGGGCTAACACTGAAGCTTTCTTT
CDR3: CASSEDRANTEAFF

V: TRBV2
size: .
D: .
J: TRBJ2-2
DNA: TGTGCCAGCAGTGATCAACTTCCGGCGACCGGGGAGCTGTTTTTT
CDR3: CASSDQLPATGELFF

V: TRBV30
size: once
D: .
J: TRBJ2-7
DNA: TGTGCCTGGAGTGCACAGGCCGGAACCTACGAGCAGTACTTC
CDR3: CAWSAQAGTYEQYF

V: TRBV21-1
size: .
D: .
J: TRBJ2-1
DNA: TGTGCCAGCAGCAAAGGGGGGACTAGCGGGAGGGCCGGCAATGAGCAGTTCTTC
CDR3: CASSKGGTSGRAGNEQFF

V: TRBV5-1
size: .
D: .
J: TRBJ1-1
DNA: TGCGCCAGCAGCTCCAGGGTTGGCACTGAAGCTTTCTTT
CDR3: CASSSRVGTEAFF

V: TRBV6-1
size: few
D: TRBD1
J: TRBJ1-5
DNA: TGTGCCAGCACAGGGACAGGGGCATTTCAGCCCCAGCATTTT
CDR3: CASTGTGAFQPQHF

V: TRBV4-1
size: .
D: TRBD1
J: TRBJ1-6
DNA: TGCGCCAGCAGCCCTAGACAGGGCCGTGATAATTCACCCCTCCACTTT
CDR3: CASSPRQGRDNSPLHF

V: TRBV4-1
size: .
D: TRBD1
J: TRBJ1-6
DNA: TGCGCCAGCAGCCAATTACAGGGGGCCGGTAATTCACCCCTCCACTTT
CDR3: CASSQLQGAGNSPLHF

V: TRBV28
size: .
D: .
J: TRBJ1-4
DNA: TGTGCCAGCAGTCCTCGTCAGACAAGAAATGAAAAACTGTTTTTT
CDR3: CASSPRQTRNEKLFF

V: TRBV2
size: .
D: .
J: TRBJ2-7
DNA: TGTGCCGTAACTATCGGGAGAGGCTACGAGCAGTACTTC
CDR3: CAVTIGRGYEQYF

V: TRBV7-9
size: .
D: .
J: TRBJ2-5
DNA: TGTGCCAGCAGCCAAGCCCTCCCCCAAGAGACCCAGTACTTC
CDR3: CASSQALPQETQYF

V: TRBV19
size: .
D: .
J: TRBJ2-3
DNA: TGTGCCAGTAGTATGGTCTCCGGGTTAGATACGCAGTATTTT
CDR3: CASSMVSGLDTQYF

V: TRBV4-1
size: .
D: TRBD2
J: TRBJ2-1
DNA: TGCGCCAGCAGTCTAGCGGGAGGGGGTGAGCAGTTCTTC
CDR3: CASSLAGGGEQFF

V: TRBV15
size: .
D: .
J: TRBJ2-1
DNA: TGTGCCACCAGCAGAGTGAGTAAAGGGAATGAGCAGTTCTTC
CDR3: CATSRVSKGNEQFF

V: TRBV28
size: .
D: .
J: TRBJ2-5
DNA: TGTGCCAGCAGCCGCCCCCTCAGACAGGGAGGGACCCAGTACTTC
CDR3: CASSRPLRQGGTQYF

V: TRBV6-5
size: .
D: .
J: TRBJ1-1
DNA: TGTGCCAGCAGCCTCAAACAGGGAACTGAAGCTTTCTTT
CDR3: CASSLKQGTEAFF

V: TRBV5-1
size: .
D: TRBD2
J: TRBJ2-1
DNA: TGCGCCAGCAGCCCCGGGGACGGGGGGACCTACGAGCAGTTCTTC
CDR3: CASSPGDGGTYEQFF

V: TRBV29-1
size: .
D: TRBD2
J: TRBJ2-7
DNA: TGCAGCGTATTCAGCGGGAACCCCACCTACGAGCAGTACTTC
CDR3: CSVFSGNPTYEQYF

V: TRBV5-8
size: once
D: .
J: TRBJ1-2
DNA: TGTGCCAGCAGGGGCGAGGGGACGAACTATGGCTACACCTTC
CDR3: CASRGEGTNYGYTF

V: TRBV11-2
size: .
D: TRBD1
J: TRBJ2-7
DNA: TGTGCCAGCAGCTGGACAGGGCTATCCTACGAGCAGTACTTC
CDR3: CASSWTGLSYEQYF